Sequencing of this TCR beta chain was carried out in a study of PD-L1 blockade in urothelial cancer. The wider study: The study recovered a median of about 140,000 T cells per blood sample.

The CDR3 covers 16 residues. The germline gives CDR1 MGHRA, CDR2 YSYEKL. The V and J ends lost 4 bases and 0 bases respectively, with 12 bases between them. The method was immunoSEQ multiplex PCR; TCRdb's version includes in-frame clones alone and lacks a portion of them. The sample has under 30,000 clones, around 85% seen once. Source: PBMCs, taken around atezolizumab (anti-PD-L1) treatment. The chain links TRBV4-1 to TRBJ1-4; TRBD1 might be the D (6 bases). The TCR comes from a man in his fifties with urothelial cancer. CDR3 nucleotide sequence: TGCGCCAGCAGCCTAGACAGGATTGCAACTAATGAAAAACTGTTTTTT. This gives the protein CASSLDRIATNEKLFF.